These 4 T cell receptor beta chains share one sample of origin, sequenced in a study of blood T cell repertoires in COVID-19 (dated by TCRdb to 2019 to 2021). Library preparation was by the immunoSEQ multiplex PCR assay. The source is immuneACCESS, and TCRdb retained only in-frame sequences with V and J called. Part of the clones is not carried over; for the studies checked, unresolved V genes explain less than half of this, and the remainder is unexplained. For this sample the table gives about 110,000 clones, of which around nine tenths were detected only once. Together, the top ten hold about 3.5% of the sample. The sample was peripheral blood. The source is a woman aged 45 to 65 with acute or convalescent COVID-19.

The rearrangement joins TRBV5-4 to TRBJ2-7; 15 bases match TRBD2. Trimming took 4 bases from V and 3 from J; bases not matched to a gene: 11. This CDR3 has 18 residues. Germline loops: CDR1 SGHNT, CDR2 YYREEE (reference sequence). Here the CDR3 reads CASSPAGTSGRSSYEQYF. CDR3 nucleotide sequence: TGTGCCAGCAGCCCAGCCGGGACTAGCGGGAGGTCAAGCTACGAGCAGTACTTC.

The V gene is TRBV6-5, the J gene TRBJ2-5, with 13 nucleotides matching TRBD2. The germline V gene encodes CDR1 MNHEY and CDR2 SVGAGI. This CDR3 spans 15 amino acids. V lost 9 bases and J lost 5; bases outside the gene matches: 9. In DNA, the CDR3 is TGTGCCAGTGGGCGACTAGCGGGAGGCTTCGAGACCCAGTACTTC. As protein: CASGRLAGGFETQYF.

The chain employs TRBV3-1 (or the pseudogene TRBV3-2) and TRBJ2-3, with 10 bases lining up with TRBD2. Germline V gene data show CDR1 as LGHDT and CDR2 as YNNKEL (reference sequence). This CDR3 spans 17 amino acids. The J segment lost 3 bases and the V segment lost 4 bases, leaving 10 bases of the junction unmatched. The CDR3 loop reads CASSLSGLALPTDTQYF. In DNA form, the CDR3 reads TGTGCCAGCAGCCTTTCGGGACTAGCGCTACCTACAGATACGCAGTATTTT.

The chain couples TRBV30 to TRBJ2-1; a possible D gene is TRBD2 (5 bases). The germline gives CDR1 GTSNPN, CDR2 SVGIG (reference sequence). V was trimmed by 4 bases and J by 1 base, leaving 11 bases between them. CDR3 length: 14 residues. The CDR3 DNA follows: TGTGCCTGGACCCTCGGCGGGTCCTACAATGAGCAGTTCTTC. This encodes CAWTLGGSYNEQFF. The variable domain in full, with the rest retrieved from reference TRBV30 and TRBJ2-1, is SQTIHQWPATLVQPVGSPLSLECTVEGTSNPNLYWYRQAAGRGLQLLFYSVGIGQISSEVPQNLSASRPQDRQFILSSKKLLLSDSGFYLCAWTLGGSYNEQFFGPGTRLTVL.